Listed here is a single TCR beta chain. Its cognate antigen is unknown. MiXCR was run by TCRdb on the 5' RACE reads, yielding one entry per CDR3 protein. Found here are some 320,000 distinct CDR3 sequences, 4.1% of them singletons; the top ten hold approximately 23%. This sample was taken from a study of T cells after yellow fever vaccination. Overall study results and limits: Most clones from primary vaccination were detected again post-booster (roughly 96% CD4, 70% to 90% CD8). A minor fraction of clonotypes spanned both CD4 and CD8 compartments. Sorted repertoires could include abundant contaminating clonotypes from bulk cells. A weaker secondary response peaked on day 5, the primary on day 15.

The CDR3 runs 16 residues. With 1 base removed from V and 5 bases from J, the gap between germline ends came to 17 bases. Germline V gene sequence: CDR1 LGHNA, CDR2 YNFKEQ. Here the sequenced sample was PBMCs, taken 5 days after the yellow fever booster vaccination. The rearrangement links TRBV4-2 to TRBJ1-2, with TRBD1 as a possible D gene (6 bases). The TCR sequence derives from a man aged 18 to 35 who received the YFV17D yellow fever vaccine. The CDR3 sequence is CASSQAWQGWEYGYTF. In DNA form, the CDR3 reads TGTGCCAGCAGCCAAGCTTGGCAGGGGTGGGAGTATGGCTACACCTTC.